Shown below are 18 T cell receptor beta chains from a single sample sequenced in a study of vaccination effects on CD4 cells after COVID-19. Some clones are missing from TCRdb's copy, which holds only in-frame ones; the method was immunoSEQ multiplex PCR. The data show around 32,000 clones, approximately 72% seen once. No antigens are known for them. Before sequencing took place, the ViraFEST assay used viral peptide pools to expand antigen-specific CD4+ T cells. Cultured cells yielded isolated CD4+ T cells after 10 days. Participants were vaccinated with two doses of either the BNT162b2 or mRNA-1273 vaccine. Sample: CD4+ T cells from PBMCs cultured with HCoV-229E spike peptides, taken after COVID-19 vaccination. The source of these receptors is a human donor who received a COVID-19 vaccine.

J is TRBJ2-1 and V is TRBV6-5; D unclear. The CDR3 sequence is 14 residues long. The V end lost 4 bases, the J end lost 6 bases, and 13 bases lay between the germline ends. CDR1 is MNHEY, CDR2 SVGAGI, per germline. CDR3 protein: CASSSHGGFNEQFF. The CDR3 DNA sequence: TGTGCCAGCAGTTCGCACGGCGGATTCAATGAGCAGTTCTTC.

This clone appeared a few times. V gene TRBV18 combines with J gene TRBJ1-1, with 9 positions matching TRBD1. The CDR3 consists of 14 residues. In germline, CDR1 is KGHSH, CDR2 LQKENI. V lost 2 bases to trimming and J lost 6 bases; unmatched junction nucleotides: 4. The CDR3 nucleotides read TGTGCCAGCTCACCAGGGACAGGGATGTCTGAAGCTTTCTTT. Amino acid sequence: CASSPGTGMSEAFF.

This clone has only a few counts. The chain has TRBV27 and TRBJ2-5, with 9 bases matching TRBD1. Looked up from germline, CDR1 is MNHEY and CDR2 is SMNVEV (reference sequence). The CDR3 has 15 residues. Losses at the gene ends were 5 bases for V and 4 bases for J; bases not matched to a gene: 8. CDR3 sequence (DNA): TGTGCCAGCAGTCCCGGACAGGGGAATGCAGAGACCCAGTACTTC. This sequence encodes CASSPGQGNAETQYF.

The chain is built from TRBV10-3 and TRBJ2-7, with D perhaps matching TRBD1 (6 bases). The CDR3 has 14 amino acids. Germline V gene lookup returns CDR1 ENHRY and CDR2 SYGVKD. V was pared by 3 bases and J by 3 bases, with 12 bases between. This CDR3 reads CAISEGTGLYEQYF. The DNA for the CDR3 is TGTGCCATCAGTGAAGGTACAGGGCTCTACGAGCAGTACTTC.

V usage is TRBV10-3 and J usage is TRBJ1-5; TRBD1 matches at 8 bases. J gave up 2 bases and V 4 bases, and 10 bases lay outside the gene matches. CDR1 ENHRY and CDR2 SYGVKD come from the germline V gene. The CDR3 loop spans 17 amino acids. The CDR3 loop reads CAISGGETGGGNQPQHF. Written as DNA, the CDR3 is TGTGCCATCAGTGGAGGGGAAACAGGGGGTGGCAATCAGCCCCAGCATTTT.

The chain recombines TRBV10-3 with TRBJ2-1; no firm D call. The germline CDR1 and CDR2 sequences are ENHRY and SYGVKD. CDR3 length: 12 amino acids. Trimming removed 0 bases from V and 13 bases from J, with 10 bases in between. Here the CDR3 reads CAISESEATQFF. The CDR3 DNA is TGTGCCATCAGTGAGTCGGAAGCGACTCAGTTCTTC.

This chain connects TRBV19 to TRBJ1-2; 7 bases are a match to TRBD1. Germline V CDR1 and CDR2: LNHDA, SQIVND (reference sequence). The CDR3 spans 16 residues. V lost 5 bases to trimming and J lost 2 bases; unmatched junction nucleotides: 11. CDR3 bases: TGTGCCAGTAGTTCAACTTGGGGACAGATAAACTATGGCTACACCTTC. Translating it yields CASSSTWGQINYGYTF.

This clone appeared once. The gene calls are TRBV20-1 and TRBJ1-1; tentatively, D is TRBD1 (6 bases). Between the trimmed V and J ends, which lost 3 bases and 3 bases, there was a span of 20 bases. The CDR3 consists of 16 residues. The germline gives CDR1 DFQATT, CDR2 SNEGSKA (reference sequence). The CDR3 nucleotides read TGCAGTGCTAGTCCCCAGGGGCAGGGATTGTACACTGAAGCTTTCTTT. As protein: CSASPQGQGLYTEAFF.

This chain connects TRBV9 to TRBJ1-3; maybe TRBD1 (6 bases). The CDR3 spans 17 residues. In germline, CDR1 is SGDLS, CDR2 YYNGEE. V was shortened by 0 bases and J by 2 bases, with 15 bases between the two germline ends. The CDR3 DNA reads TGTGCCAGCAGCGTAGAAGGGTACAGGGAGGCTGGAAACACCATATATTTT. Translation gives CASSVEGYREAGNTIYF. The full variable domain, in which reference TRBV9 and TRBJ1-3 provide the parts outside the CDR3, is DSGVTQTPKHLITATGQRVTLRCSPRSGDLSVYWYQQSLDQGLQFLIQYYNGEERAKGNILERFSAQQFPDLHSELNLSSLELGDSALYFCASSVEGYREAGNTIYFGEGSWLTVV.

This CDR3 reads CASSSMTEYEQYF. CDR3 DNA sequence: TGTGCCAGCAGCTCAATGACAGAGTACGAGCAGTACTTC. The chain employs TRBV7-9 and TRBJ2-7; TRBD1 is a possible D gene (5 bases). The germline gives CDR1 SEHNR, CDR2 FQNEAQ (reference sequence). The CDR3 is 13 residues long. V was cut by 4 bases and J by 4 bases, with 11 bases left in between.

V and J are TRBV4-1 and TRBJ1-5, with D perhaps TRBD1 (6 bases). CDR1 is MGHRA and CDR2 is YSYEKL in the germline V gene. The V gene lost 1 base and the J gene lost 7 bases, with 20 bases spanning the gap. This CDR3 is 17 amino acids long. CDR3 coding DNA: TGCGCCAGCAGCCAAGGGGGGGCAGGGCCGGTGCGGCAGCCCCAGCATTTT. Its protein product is CASSQGGAGPVRQPQHF.

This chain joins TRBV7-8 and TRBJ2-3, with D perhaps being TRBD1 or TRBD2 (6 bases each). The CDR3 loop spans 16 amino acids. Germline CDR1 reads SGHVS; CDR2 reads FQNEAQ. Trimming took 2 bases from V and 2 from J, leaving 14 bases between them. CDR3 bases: TGTGCCAGCAGCTTACTCTCGGGGGCCCTCACAGATACGCAGTATTTT. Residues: CASSLLSGALTDTQYF.

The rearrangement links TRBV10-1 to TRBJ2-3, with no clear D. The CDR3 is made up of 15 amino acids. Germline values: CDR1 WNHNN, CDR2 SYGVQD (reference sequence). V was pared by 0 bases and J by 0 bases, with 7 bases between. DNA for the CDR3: TGCGCCAGCAGTGAGTCGATAGCTAGCACAGATACGCAGTATTTT. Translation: CASSESIASTDTQYF.

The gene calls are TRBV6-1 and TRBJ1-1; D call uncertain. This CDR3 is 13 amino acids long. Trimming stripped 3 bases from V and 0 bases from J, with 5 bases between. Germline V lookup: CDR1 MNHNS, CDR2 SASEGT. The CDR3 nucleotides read TGTGCCAGCAGTGACAACTTGAACACTGAAGCTTTCTTT. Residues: CASSDNLNTEAFF.

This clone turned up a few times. The CDR3 here is CASSFGQVFTDTQYF. The CDR3 DNA reads as TGTGCCAGCAGCTTCGGACAGGTATTCACAGATACGCAGTATTTT. This sequence joins TRBV7-9 and TRBJ2-3; TRBD1 matches 7 bases. CDR3 length equals 15 residues. The trim removed 3 bases at V and 2 bases at J, leaving 5 bases unmatched. Germline assignment: CDR1 SEHNR and CDR2 FQNEAQ (reference sequence).

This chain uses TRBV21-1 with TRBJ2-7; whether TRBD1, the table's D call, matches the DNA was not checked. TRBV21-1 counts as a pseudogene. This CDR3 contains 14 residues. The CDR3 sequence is CASYSDRGIHEQYF. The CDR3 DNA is TGTGCCAGCTACTCCGACAGGGGAATTCACGAGCAGTACTTC.

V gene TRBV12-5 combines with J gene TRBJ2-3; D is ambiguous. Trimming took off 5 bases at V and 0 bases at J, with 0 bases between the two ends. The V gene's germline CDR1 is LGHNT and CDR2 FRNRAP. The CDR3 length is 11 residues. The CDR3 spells CASGSTDTQYF. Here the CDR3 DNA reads TGTGCTAGTGGTAGCACAGATACGCAGTATTTT.

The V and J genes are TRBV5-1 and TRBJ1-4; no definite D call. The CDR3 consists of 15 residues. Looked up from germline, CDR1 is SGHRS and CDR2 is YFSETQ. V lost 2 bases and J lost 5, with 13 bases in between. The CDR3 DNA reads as TGCGCCAGCAGCTTATTAGGGCCTCGGAATGAAAAACTGTTTTTT. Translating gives CASSLLGPRNEKLFF.